This T cell receptor (beta chain) was captured in a study of blood T cell repertoires in COVID-19. About the study: Acute and convalescent COVID-19 specimens originated in the United States, Italy and Spain. From T cells, B-cell-depleted T cells, or PBMCs came the material, which was cDNA or gDNA.

Original methodology: Cell counts per sample came from amplifying reference gene primers. Sequencing was performed with immunoSEQ multiplex PCR; in TCRdb, only in-frame clones are kept and a portion is missing. Clone size and the V and J calls come from that table; the DNA yielded D and trimming. This sample carries around 270,000 clones, about 88% of them seen once, and the ten largest clones take less than 5%. The CDR3 totals 14 residues. Germline-derived CDR1 and CDR2 are SQVTM and ANQGSEA. V was shortened by 6 bases and J by 0 bases, with 11 bases between the two germline ends. This chain links TRBV29-1 with TRBJ2-2; D perhaps matches TRBD1 (5 bases). Sequenced material: peripheral blood. The source of this sequence is a man aged 55 to 70 who had recovered from COVID-19. The CDR3 coding sequence is TGCAGCGTCGCGCGACAGACGAACACCGGGGAGCTGTTTTTT. This encodes CSVARQTNTGELFF.